This T cell receptor (beta chain) is from a study of cytomegalovirus exposure and HLA in healthy donors. Overall study: Membership in the Caucasian-associated ancestry cluster was found for around 81% of nearly 400 genotyped donors.

Germline V gene sequence: CDR1 SGHTA, CDR2 FQGNSA. V was trimmed by 3 bases and J by 0 bases, leaving 13 bases between them. The CDR3 extends over 16 amino acids. Use of 60 Vbeta and 13 Jbeta primers characterized the PCR. Only in-frame clones appear in the TCRdb table, and some are missing; sequencing was by immunoSEQ multiplex PCR. The table shows approximately 170,000 clones, with 65% to 85% occurring only once. Overall study findings and caveats: The study reported that TCR beta sequences accurately predicted HLA-A and HLA-B alleles in most subjects. It was about 150 TCR beta chains that were listed as cytomegalovirus-associated. Sequencing probably produced one cluster of sequence variants that were highly shared.

As concerns this clone: Its antigen is unknown.

The source material was PBMCs. This rearrangement joins TRBV7-2 to TRBJ2-3, with a weak D call TRBD2 (5 bases). The origin of this receptor is a woman between 50 and 59 years old in good health and CMV-seropositive. The DNA for the CDR3 is TGTGCCAGCAGCTTGAATCAACGCGGGAGCACAGATACGCAGTATTTT. Amino acid sequence: CASSLNQRGSTDTQYF.